Listed below are T cell receptor beta chains from one sample, sequenced in a study of STAT5B mutations in CD4+ large granular lymphocyte leukemia. The protocol was immunoSEQ multiplex PCR, while the TCRdb copy is restricted to in-frame clones and leaves out a portion. The top ten hold about 0.34% of the sample, which has about 46,000 clones, around 81% seen once. Source material: CD4+ T cells from blood buffy coats. Every receptor here comes from a human donor in good health. Each CDR3 is given with its conserved first and last residue. A D gene is named only where the DNA matches it firmly. Clone size appears in some rows only: once, few, many, or a class for an expanded clone.

CDR3 DNA: TGTGCCAGCAGTGCAATGGGGGGGGGCTATGGCTACACCTTC
CDR3 protein: CASSAMGGGYGYTF
CDR3 length: 14
D gene: -
J gene: TRBJ1-2
V gene: TRBV6-5
clone size: -

CDR3 DNA: TGTGCCAGCAGCCTCTGGACAGGGGAATCCTACGAGCAGTACTTC
CDR3 protein: CASSLWTGESYEQYF
CDR3 length: 15
D gene: TRBD1
J gene: TRBJ2-7
V gene: TRBV11-2
clone size: few

CDR3 DNA: TGTGCCAGCAGCTTACTAGCTTCCGGTTACTCCTACGAGCAGTACTTC
CDR3 protein: CASSLLASGYSYEQYF
CDR3 length: 16
D gene: -
J gene: TRBJ2-7
V gene: TRBV7-9
clone size: once

CDR3 DNA: TGTGCCAGCAGCCCGTCTGGGGGGGCCATTAACTATGGCTACACCTTC
CDR3 protein: CASSPSGGAINYGYTF
CDR3 length: 16
D gene: -
J gene: TRBJ1-2
V gene: TRBV7-3
clone size: -

CDR3 DNA: TGTGCCAGCAGCCGACAGGGAGGCAATTCACCCCTCCACTTT
CDR3 protein: CASSRQGGNSPLHF
CDR3 length: 14
D gene: TRBD1
J gene: TRBJ1-6
V gene: TRBV6-5
clone size: -

CDR3 DNA: TGTGCCAGCGTATTTCCCGGGGTCTCCTACGAGCAGTACTTC
CDR3 protein: CASVFPGVSYEQYF
CDR3 length: 14
D gene: -
J gene: TRBJ2-7
V gene: TRBV2
clone size: -

CDR3 DNA: TGTGCTAGTGGGGCGAATCAGCCCCAGCATTTT
CDR3 protein: CASGANQPQHF
CDR3 length: 11
D gene: -
J gene: TRBJ1-5
V gene: TRBV12-5
clone size: -

CDR3 DNA: TGCGCCAGCAGCCCGCCGGGACAGGGGGACGAGCAGTACTTC
CDR3 protein: CASSPPGQGDEQYF
CDR3 length: 14
D gene: TRBD1
J gene: TRBJ2-7
V gene: TRBV4-1
clone size: -

CDR3 DNA: TGTGCCAGCAGCCACATACTAGCGAAAGAGACCCAGTACTTC
CDR3 protein: CASSHILAKETQYF
CDR3 length: 14
D gene: TRBD2
J gene: TRBJ2-5
V gene: TRBV5-4
clone size: -

CDR3 DNA: TGTGCCAGCAGCTTTGGGACTAGCGGGAGTAGTACGCAGTATTTT
CDR3 protein: CASSFGTSGSSTQYF
CDR3 length: 15
D gene: TRBD2
J gene: TRBJ2-3
V gene: TRBV7-3
clone size: -

CDR3 DNA: TGCGCCAGCAGCTTTTCGGCAGGGGCAACCTACGAGCAGTACTTC
CDR3 protein: CASSFSAGATYEQYF
CDR3 length: 15
D gene: -
J gene: TRBJ2-7
V gene: TRBV5-1
clone size: few

CDR3 DNA: TGTGCCAGCAGTGGAGTAGCGGGGGCCCGCTACAATGAGCAGTTCTTC
CDR3 protein: CASSGVAGARYNEQFF
CDR3 length: 16
D gene: TRBD2
J gene: TRBJ2-1
V gene: TRBV25-1
clone size: -

CDR3 DNA: TGTGCCAGCAGCTTAGACAGAGAAGCTTTCTTT
CDR3 protein: CASSLDREAFF
CDR3 length: 11
D gene: -
J gene: TRBJ1-1
V gene: TRBV7-9
clone size: -

CDR3 DNA: TGCGCCAGCAGCTTCGCCCCACAGGGAAGGAGAGAGACCCAGTACTTC
CDR3 protein: CASSFAPQGRRETQYF
CDR3 length: 16
D gene: -
J gene: TRBJ2-5
V gene: TRBV5-1
clone size: -

CDR3 DNA: TGTGCCAGCAGCTCTACAGGGTCCTACGAGCAGTACTTC
CDR3 protein: CASSSTGSYEQYF
CDR3 length: 13
D gene: -
J gene: TRBJ2-7
V gene: TRBV5-5
clone size: few

CDR3 DNA: TGTGCCTGGAACCTAGCGGGGGTGGGAGCAGAGACCCAGTACTTC
CDR3 protein: CAWNLAGVGAETQYF
CDR3 length: 15
D gene: TRBD2
J gene: TRBJ2-5
V gene: TRBV30
clone size: -

CDR3 DNA: TGTGCCAGCAGCACGCAGGGGCCTACGCAGTATTTT
CDR3 protein: CASSTQGPTQYF
CDR3 length: 12
D gene: -
J gene: TRBJ2-3
V gene: TRBV6-5
clone size: -

CDR3 DNA: TGCAGCGCTCGACTTCCTACAATCTCTGGAAACACCATATATTTT
CDR3 protein: CSARLPTISGNTIYF
CDR3 length: 15
D gene: -
J gene: TRBJ1-3
V gene: TRBV29-1
clone size: -

CDR3 DNA: TGTGCCAGCAGCTCGCCAGCGGACACAGATACGCAGTATTTT
CDR3 protein: CASSSPADTDTQYF
CDR3 length: 14
D gene: -
J gene: TRBJ2-3
V gene: TRBV5-6
clone size: -

CDR3 DNA: TGTGCCTGGAGTCCCCAGGGGCTTAATGAAAAACTGTTTTTT
CDR3 protein: CAWSPQGLNEKLFF
CDR3 length: 14
D gene: -
J gene: TRBJ1-4
V gene: TRBV30
clone size: -

CDR3 DNA: TGCAGCGTTGAAGATCGGGGACTAGCGGGTTTTTCAGCTAGCACAGATACGCAGTATTTT
CDR3 protein: CSVEDRGLAGFSASTDTQYF
CDR3 length: 20
D gene: TRBD2
J gene: TRBJ2-3
V gene: TRBV29-1
clone size: -

CDR3 DNA: TGCGCCAGCAGGGAACCCGGGCAGGGCGAGCAGTACTTC
CDR3 protein: CASREPGQGEQYF
CDR3 length: 13
D gene: -
J gene: TRBJ2-7
V gene: TRBV5-1
clone size: -

CDR3 DNA: TGCGCCAGCAGCCGTGACACAGGGTTGGGCCAAGAGACCCAGTACTTC
CDR3 protein: CASSRDTGLGQETQYF
CDR3 length: 16
D gene: -
J gene: TRBJ2-5
V gene: TRBV5-1
clone size: once

CDR3 DNA: TGTGCCAGAACGGGGGACAGGGTTAGCACAGATACGCAGTATTTT
CDR3 protein: CARTGDRVSTDTQYF
CDR3 length: 15
D gene: TRBD1
J gene: TRBJ2-3
V gene: TRBV2
clone size: -

CDR3 DNA: TGTGCCAGCAGCTACGATGCAACTAATGAAAAACTGTTTTTT
CDR3 protein: CASSYDATNEKLFF
CDR3 length: 14
D gene: -
J gene: TRBJ1-4
V gene: TRBV11-2
clone size: few

CDR3 DNA: TGCAGCGTTGTCCAGGGATTAGATACGCAGTATTTT
CDR3 protein: CSVVQGLDTQYF
CDR3 length: 12
D gene: -
J gene: TRBJ2-3
V gene: TRBV29-1
clone size: -

CDR3 DNA: TGTGCCAGCAGCTTAATAGCGGACTATGAGCAGTACTTC
CDR3 protein: CASSLIADYEQYF
CDR3 length: 13
D gene: -
J gene: TRBJ2-7
V gene: TRBV11-3
clone size: -

CDR3 DNA: TGTGCCAGCAGTCCACCGACAGGGGTAAGCACTGAAGCTTTCTTT
CDR3 protein: CASSPPTGVSTEAFF
CDR3 length: 15
D gene: TRBD1
J gene: TRBJ1-1
V gene: TRBV28
clone size: -

CDR3 DNA: TGTGCCAGCAGCTTAGCCGGGACAGGGGGCACTGAAGCTTTCTTT
CDR3 protein: CASSLAGTGGTEAFF
CDR3 length: 15
D gene: TRBD1
J gene: TRBJ1-1
V gene: TRBV11-2
clone size: few

CDR3 DNA: TGTGCCAGCAGCTTAGGGTTAGAGACGGAGCAGTTCTTC
CDR3 protein: CASSLGLETEQFF
CDR3 length: 13
D gene: -
J gene: TRBJ2-1
V gene: TRBV11-3
clone size: -

CDR3 DNA: TGTGCCAGCAGCGTAGGGGCCGGCTACAACAATGAGCAGTTCTTC
CDR3 protein: CASSVGAGYNNEQFF
CDR3 length: 15
D gene: -
J gene: TRBJ2-1
V gene: TRBV9
clone size: -

CDR3 DNA: TGTGCCAGTAGGGTCAGATCCTCTGGGGCCAACGTCCTGACTTTC
CDR3 protein: CASRVRSSGANVLTF
CDR3 length: 15
D gene: -
J gene: TRBJ2-6
V gene: TRBV19
clone size: once

CDR3 DNA: TGTGCCAGTAAGCATGGCCAGGGAGGTGAAAAACTGTTTTTT
CDR3 protein: CASKHGQGGEKLFF
CDR3 length: 14
D gene: -
J gene: TRBJ1-4
V gene: TRBV19
clone size: -